This section outlines one TCR beta chain sequence together with its context. What it binds is not known. This sample stems from a study of graft-versus-host responses after intestinal transplantation. On the study more broadly: After anti-thymocyte globulin induction, recipients took tacrolimus and steroids for three to four years.

Processing of graft tissue released intraepithelial and lamina propria lymphocytes. Whole-study results and caveats: GvH clone levels peaked in circulation, and this peak was associated with early post-transplant HvG declines. GvH clones surfaced in recipient marrow, some emerging earlier in ileum or blood.

This CDR3 has 12 residues. Per the germline V gene, CDR1 is ENHRY and CDR2 is SYGVKD. Method: immunoSEQ multiplex PCR; TCRdb's copy keeps in-frame clones and lacks some. The data show fewer than 8,500 clones, about 75% seen once. The J gene is TRBJ2-5, the V gene TRBV10-3; D is perhaps TRBD2 (6 bases). With the DNA end fitting TRBJ2-7 better, the J assignment may be wrong. The clonotype comes from a human patient who received an intestinal transplant, so some T cells may come from the graft donor. Here the sequenced sample was ileum tissue, taken approximately 220 days after intestinal transplant. CDR3 coding DNA: TGTGCCATGGGGGGTAGCTCCTACGAGCAGTACTTC. It encodes CAMGGSSYEQYF.